Below are 13 T cell receptor beta chains sequenced from a single sample in a study of T cell responses to AZD1222 COVID-19 vaccine. Clones were sequenced by immunoSEQ multiplex PCR, and TCRdb holds only the in-frame ones, with some missing. The table shows some 150,000 clones, with roughly nine tenths occurring only once. This material consisted of peripheral blood, taken 28 days after the second AZD1222 dose. Receptors were obtained from an adult who received the AZD1222 COVID-19 vaccine.

J is TRBJ2-4 and V is TRBV3-1 (or the pseudogene TRBV3-2); D is perhaps TRBD1 (6 bases). V was shortened by 3 bases and J by 5 bases, with 11 bases between the two germline ends. From germline, CDR1 is LGHDT and CDR2 YNNKEL (reference sequence). There are 14 residues in the CDR3. The CDR3 sequence is CASSHLGAQNIQYF. The CDR3 DNA is TGTGCCAGCAGCCATTTGGGGGCCCAAAACATTCAGTACTTC.

In its sample, this clone was seen once. The CDR3: CASSPGLNRMNYGYTF. The CDR3 DNA is TGTGCCAGCAGCCCGGGACTTAATCGGATGAACTATGGCTACACCTTC. The genes are TRBV5-8 and TRBJ1-2; perhaps TRBD1 as D (5 bases). The CDR3 runs 16 residues. The germline CDR1 and CDR2 sequences are SGHTS and YDEGEE. Trimming left V 4 bases short and J 2 bases short, with 18 bases between.

This rearrangement joins TRBV19 to TRBJ2-5, with D perhaps TRBD1 or TRBD2 (6 bases each). Trimming left V 6 bases short and J 5 bases short, with 16 bases between. Germline values: CDR1 LNHDA, CDR2 SQIVND (reference sequence). CDR3 size: 14 residues. CDR3 amino acids: CASRVVGGAETQYF. The CDR3 DNA reads TGTGCCAGTAGAGTGGTGGGGGGCGCGGAGACCCAGTACTTC. The full variable domain, completed using reference TRBV19 and TRBJ2-5, is DGGITQSPKYLFRKEGQNVTLSCEQNLNHDAMYWYRQDPGQGLRLIYYSQIVNDFQKGDIAEGYSVSREKKESFPLTVTSAQKNPTAFYLCASRVVGGAETQYFGPGTRLLVL.

This chain joins TRBV5-4 and TRBJ1-2, with D maybe TRBD1 (5 bases). CDR3 length: 16 amino acids. Germline CDR1 and CDR2: SGHNT and YYREEE (reference sequence). Trimming shortened V by 0 bases and J by 4 bases, and 16 bases separated the two germline ends. The CDR3 DNA reads as TGTGCCAGCAGCTTGGAATTGGGGGTAGGAAGCTATGGCTACACCTTC. Protein sequence: CASSLELGVGSYGYTF.

The chain recombines TRBV4-1 with TRBJ1-2; D is unresolved. Trimming stripped 1 base from V and 4 bases from J, with 13 bases between. The germline V gene encodes CDR1 MGHRA and CDR2 YSYEKL. This CDR3 is 15 amino acids long. The CDR3 DNA reads as TGCGCCAGCAGCCAAGGATCCCAAATCCCCTATGGCTACACCTTC. Translated, it gives CASSQGSQIPYGYTF.

The chain employs TRBV19 and TRBJ1-5; D gene uncertain. V was cut by 3 bases and J by 2 bases, with 5 bases left in between. There are 13 residues in the CDR3. From germline, CDR1 is LNHDA and CDR2 SQIVND (reference sequence). CDR3 in DNA: TGTGCCAGTAGTATTGCAGGCAATCAGCCCCAGCATTTT. It encodes CASSIAGNQPQHF.

V gene TRBV27 combines with J gene TRBJ2-2, with D perhaps matching TRBD1 or TRBD2 (5 bases each). The V end lost 7 bases, the J end lost 2 bases, and 17 bases lay between the germline ends. Germline CDR1 is MNHEY and CDR2 is SMNVEV (reference sequence). This CDR3 contains 16 residues. The CDR3: CASTIAWGPNTGELFF. The CDR3 nucleotides read TGTGCCAGCACCATAGCTTGGGGACCTAACACCGGGGAGCTGTTTTTT.

J is TRBJ1-1 and V is TRBV3-1 (or the pseudogene TRBV3-2), with a weak D call TRBD1 (5 bases). The CDR3 is 15 amino acids. Germline CDR1 reads LGHDT; CDR2 reads YNNKEL (reference sequence). V was pared by 1 base and J by 1 base, with 10 bases between. For the CDR3, the DNA is TGTGCCAGCAGCCAAGCCGGGGGGGGGAACACTGAAGCTTTCTTT. Protein sequence: CASSQAGGGNTEAFF.

The V and J genes are TRBV4-1 and TRBJ2-3, with D hard to call. Germline V CDR1 and CDR2: MGHRA, YSYEKL. V gave up 0 bases and J gave up 0 bases, with 13 bases separating them. The CDR3 covers 17 residues. CDR3 protein: CASSQEPAGPSTDTQYF. The CDR3 region has the DNA TGCGCCAGCAGCCAAGAACCAGCCGGGCCTAGCACAGATACGCAGTATTTT.

The chain links TRBV7-9 to TRBJ1-2, with a weak D call TRBD1 (5 bases). The V gene lost 3 bases and the J gene lost 4 bases, with 12 bases spanning the gap. CDR1 and CDR2 from the germline V gene are SEHNR and FQNEAQ (reference sequence). The CDR3 totals 14 residues. In DNA form, the CDR3 reads TGTGCCAGCAGCTTTAAGTCGGGGACCTATGGCTACACCTTC. This codes for CASSFKSGTYGYTF. Full variable domain (rest looked up from reference TRBV7-9 and TRBJ1-2): DTGVSQNPRHKITKRGQNVTFRCDPISEHNRLYWYRQTLGQGPEFLTYFQNEAQLEKSRLLSDRFSAERPKGSFSTLEIQRTEQGDSAMYLCASSFKSGTYGYTFGSGTRLTVV.

This chain links TRBV28 with TRBJ1-1; 7 bases are a match to TRBD1. V gave up 4 bases and J gave up 2 bases; unmatched junction bases: 4. Germline V lookup: CDR1 MDHEN, CDR2 SYDVKM. The CDR3 is made up of 14 amino acids. CDR3: CASSSHRGNTEAFF. The CDR3 DNA follows: TGTGCCAGCAGTTCGCACAGGGGTAACACTGAAGCTTTCTTT.

The V gene is TRBV7-8, the J gene TRBJ1-4; D not resolved. Trimming left V 5 bases short and J 5 bases short, with 15 bases between. The CDR3 loop spans 15 amino acids. Germline CDR1 SGHVS, CDR2 FQNEAQ. As DNA, the CDR3 is TGTGCCAGCAGCCGAGCGGCCAGCCGAAATGAAAAACTGTTTTTT. Translated, it gives CASSRAASRNEKLFF.

The chain combines TRBV18 with TRBJ2-5; the match to TRBD2 covers 8 bases. Germline V lookup: CDR1 KGHSH, CDR2 LQKENI. The CDR3 has 13 residues. Losses at the gene ends were 6 bases for V and 4 bases for J; bases not matched to a gene: 4. CDR3 in DNA: TGTGCCAGCTCCTCGGGGGGGAGAGAGACCCAGTACTTC. As protein: CASSSGGRETQYF. The variable domain in full, with the rest retrieved from reference TRBV18 and TRBJ2-5, is NAGVMQNPRHLVRRRGQEARLRCSPMKGHSHVYWYRQLPEEGLKFMVYLQKENIIDESGMPKERFSAEFPKEGPSILRIQQVVRGDSAAYFCASSSGGRETQYFGPGTRLLVL.